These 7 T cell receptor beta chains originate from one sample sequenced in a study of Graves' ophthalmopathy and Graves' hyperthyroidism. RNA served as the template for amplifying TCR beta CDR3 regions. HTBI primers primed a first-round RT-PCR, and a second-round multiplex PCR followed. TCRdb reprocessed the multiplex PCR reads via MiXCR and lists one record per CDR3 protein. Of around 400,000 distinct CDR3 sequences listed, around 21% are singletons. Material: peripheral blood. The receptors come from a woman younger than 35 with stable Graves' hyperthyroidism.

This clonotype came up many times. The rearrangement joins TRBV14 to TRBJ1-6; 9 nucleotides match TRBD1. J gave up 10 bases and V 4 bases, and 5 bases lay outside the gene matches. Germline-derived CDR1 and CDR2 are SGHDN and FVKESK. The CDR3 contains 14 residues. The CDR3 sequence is CASSRGQGYSPLHF. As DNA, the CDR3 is TGTGCCAGCAGCCGGGGACAGGGATACTCACCCCTCCACTTT.

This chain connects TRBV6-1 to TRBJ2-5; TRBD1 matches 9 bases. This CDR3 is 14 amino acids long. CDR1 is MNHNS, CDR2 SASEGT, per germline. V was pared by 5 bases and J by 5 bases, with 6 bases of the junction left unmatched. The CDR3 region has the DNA TGTGCCAGCAGTCCACAGGGGGCGCGGGAGACCCAGTACTTC. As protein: CASSPQGARETQYF.

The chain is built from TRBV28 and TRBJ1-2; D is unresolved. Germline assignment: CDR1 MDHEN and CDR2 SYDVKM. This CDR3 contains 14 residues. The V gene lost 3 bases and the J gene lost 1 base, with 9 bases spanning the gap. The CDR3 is CASSFGVLNYGYTF. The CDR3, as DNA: TGTGCCAGCAGTTTTGGGGTTCTTAACTATGGCTACACCTTC.

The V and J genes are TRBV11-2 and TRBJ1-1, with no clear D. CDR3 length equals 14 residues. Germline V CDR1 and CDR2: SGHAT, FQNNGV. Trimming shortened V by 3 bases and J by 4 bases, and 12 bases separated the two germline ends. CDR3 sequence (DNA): TGTGCCAGCAGCTTCCGCGGATCAAGCACTGAAGCTTTCTTT. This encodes CASSFRGSSTEAFF.

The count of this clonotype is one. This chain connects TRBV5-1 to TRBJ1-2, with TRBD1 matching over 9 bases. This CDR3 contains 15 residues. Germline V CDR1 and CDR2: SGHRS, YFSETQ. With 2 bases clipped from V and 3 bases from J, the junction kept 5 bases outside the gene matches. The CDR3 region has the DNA TGCGCCAGCAGCTTTGGGACAGGGAGAGACTATGGCTACACCTTC. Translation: CASSFGTGRDYGYTF.

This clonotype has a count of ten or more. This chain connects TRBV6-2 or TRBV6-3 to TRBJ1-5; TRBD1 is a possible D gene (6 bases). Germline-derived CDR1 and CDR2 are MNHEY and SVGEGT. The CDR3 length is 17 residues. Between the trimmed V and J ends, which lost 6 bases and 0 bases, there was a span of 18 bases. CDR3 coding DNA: TGTGCCAGCAGGACAGGTATAGGATGGTTTAGCAATCAGCCCCAGCATTTT. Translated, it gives CASRTGIGWFSNQPQHF.

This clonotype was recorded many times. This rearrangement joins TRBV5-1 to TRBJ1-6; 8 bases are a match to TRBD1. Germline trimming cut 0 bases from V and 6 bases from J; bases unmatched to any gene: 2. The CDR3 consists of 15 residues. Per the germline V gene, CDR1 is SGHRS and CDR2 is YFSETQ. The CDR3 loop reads CASSLDGQGNSPLHF. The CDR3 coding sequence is TGCGCCAGCAGCTTGGACGGACAGGGTAATTCACCCCTCCACTTT.